The entry below gives a single T cell receptor (beta chain) sequence along with its context. The CDR3 is made up of 17 amino acids. Trimming left V 3 bases short and J 0 bases short, with 15 bases between. Germline V gives CDR1 ENHRY, CDR2 SYGVKD. Sequenced by immunoSEQ multiplex PCR; TCRdb stores in-frame clones only, minus some. The data contain around 240,000 clones, around 88% of them singletons. The data stem from a study of blood T cell repertoires in COVID-19. Living in 24 US areas, the participants were between about 18 and 90 years of age. The sequenced sample was PBMCs or T cells enriched from blood (not recorded which). This TCR was recovered from a woman in her forties or fifties who had recovered from COVID-19. V and J are TRBV10-3 and TRBJ2-4; a possible D gene is TRBD1 (6 bases). CDR3 residues: CAISELGDTLAKNIQYF. The CDR3 nucleotides read TGTGCCATCAGTGAATTGGGGGACACACTAGCCAAAAACATTCAGTACTTC.